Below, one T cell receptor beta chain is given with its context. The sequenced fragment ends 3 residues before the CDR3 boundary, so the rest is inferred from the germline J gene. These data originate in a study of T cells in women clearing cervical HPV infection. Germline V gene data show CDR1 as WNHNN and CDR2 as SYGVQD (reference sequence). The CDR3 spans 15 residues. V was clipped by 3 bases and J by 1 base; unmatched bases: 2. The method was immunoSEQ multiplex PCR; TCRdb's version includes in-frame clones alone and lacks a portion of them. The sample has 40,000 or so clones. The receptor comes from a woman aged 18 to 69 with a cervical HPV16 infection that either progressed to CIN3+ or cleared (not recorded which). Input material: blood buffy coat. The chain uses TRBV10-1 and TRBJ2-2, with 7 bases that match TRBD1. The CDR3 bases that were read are TGCGCCAGCAGTGAACAGGGGCGGAACACCGGGGAG. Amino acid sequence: CASSEQGRNTGE. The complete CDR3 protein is CASSEQGRNTGELFF.